The entry below gives a single TCR beta chain sequence along with its context. Clones were read by immunoSEQ multiplex PCR, and TCRdb kept only the in-frame ones, dropping some. The sample consists of 25,000 to 40,000 clones, about 74% of them appearing once. The data originate from a study of STAT5B mutations in CD4+ large granular lymphocyte leukemia. The V gene end was trimmed by 3 bases and the J gene end by 4 bases; junction bases not matched to a gene: 5. Germline V CDR1 and CDR2: SGHTA, FQGNSA. The CDR3 is made up of 15 amino acids. The chain has TRBV7-2 and TRBJ2-3; TRBD1 aligns across 9 bases. What was sequenced was CD4+ T cells from blood buffy coats. The clonotype comes from a human donor in good health. The CDR3 nucleotides are TGTGCCAGCAGCTTGGGACAGGGTAGGGCAGATACGCAGTATTTT. Its translation: CASSLGQGRADTQYF.